The 6 T cell receptor beta chains reported below all come from one sample, sequenced in a study of CD8+CD57+ T cells in acquired aplastic anemia. CDR3 and TCR beta VDJ profiling relied on a genomic DNA template. MiXCR, run by TCRdb on the reads, gives a single entry per CDR3 protein. The sample contains about 98,000 distinct CDR3 sequences, around 70% of which appear only once. CD8+CD57+ cell expansion, shown by flow cytometry, had occurred in the patients selected for sequencing. Material: sorted CD4+, CD8+, or CD8+CD57+ T cells (not recorded which) from PBMCs. These receptors were collected from a human donor with aplastic anemia.

The rearrangement links TRBV7-2 to TRBJ2-2; 7 nucleotides agree with TRBD2. CDR1 is SGHTA and CDR2 is FQGNSA in the germline V gene. The J segment lost 4 bases and the V segment lost 5 bases, leaving 7 bases of the junction unmatched. The length of the CDR3 is 15 residues. CDR3 residues: CASSPKTGGTGELFF. The CDR3 DNA sequence: TGTGCCAGCAGCCCAAAGACGGGGGGCACCGGGGAGCTGTTTTTT.

By sample fraction, this clonotype is medium-sized. J is TRBJ1-1 and V is TRBV20-1, with D tentatively TRBD1 (5 bases). Germline V CDR1 and CDR2: DFQATT, SNEGSKA (reference sequence). This CDR3 spans 13 amino acids. Trimming shortened V by 4 bases and J by 3 bases, and 12 bases separated the two germline ends. The CDR3 DNA is TGCAGTGCTAAAGAGGGGTCGCACACTGAAGCTTTCTTT. Its protein product is CSAKEGSHTEAFF.

The table lists this clonotype with a few counts. The chain uses TRBV19 and TRBJ2-7, with 7 bases that match TRBD1. This CDR3 contains 12 residues. The germline V gene encodes CDR1 LNHDA and CDR2 SQIVND (reference sequence). V gave up 4 bases and J gave up 9 bases; unmatched junction bases: 6. The CDR3: CASSTRTGPQYF. In DNA, the CDR3 is TGTGCCAGTAGTACGAGGACAGGACCGCAGTACTTC.

The chain is built from TRBV7-2 and TRBJ1-2; TRBD1 agrees at 7 bases. The V gene's germline CDR1 is SGHTA and CDR2 FQGNSA. The CDR3 sequence is 15 residues long. V lost 4 bases and J lost 5; bases outside the gene matches: 10. Here the CDR3 DNA reads TGTGCCAGCAGCTCCACAGGGGACGGAACTTATGGCTACACCTTC. Translation: CASSSTGDGTYGYTF.

This clonotype was counted a few times. V gene TRBV19 combines with J gene TRBJ1-5, with D unresolved. The CDR3 totals 14 residues. Germline V gene data show CDR1 as LNHDA and CDR2 as SQIVND (reference sequence). V was clipped by 3 bases and J by 0 bases, with 6 bases between them. The CDR3 reads CASSMVSSNQPQHF. The CDR3, as DNA: TGTGCCAGTAGTATGGTATCTAGCAATCAGCCCCAGCATTTT.

The chain carries TRBV2 and TRBJ2-5; 9 nucleotides line up with TRBD1. The CDR3 length is 16 residues. The ends lost 6 bases at V and 2 bases at J; junction bases unmatched: 10. Germline V gene lookup returns CDR1 SNHLY and CDR2 FYNNEI. This chain's CDR3 is CASRGDRGLLQETQYF. As DNA, the CDR3 is TGTGCCAGCAGGGGTGACAGGGGGTTGTTGCAAGAGACCCAGTACTTC.